The present T cell receptor beta chain was sequenced within a study of cytomegalovirus exposure and HLA in healthy donors. Study-level findings and limits: According to the study, roughly 160 TCR beta chains were cytomegalovirus-associated. Across donors, sequencing depth was assumed by presence/absence analyses to be roughly uniform. Later on, a genetic analysis was performed. It linked a missense variant in DCLRE1C with V- and J-gene trimming of TCR beta.

This clone was picked up a small number of times. Its antigen remains unidentified. The PCR employed 60 Vbeta primers together with 13 Jbeta primers. Authors' analysis steps: About 88 million unique TCR beta chains, roughly 11 million of them shared, were counted by a later analysis. Assay: immunoSEQ multiplex PCR; the TCRdb copy retains only in-frame clones and omits some. The V and J calls and clone size were taken over from that table, and D and trimming were inferred from the DNA. This table has 200,000 to 250,000 clones, around 75% appearing once. The CDR3 covers 14 residues. Germline V gene data show CDR1 as SGHNT and CDR2 as YENEEA. With 2 bases clipped from V and 3 bases from J, the junction kept 2 bases outside the gene matches.

The sample taken for sequencing was PBMCs. The origin of this receptor is a woman under 40 in good health and CMV-seronegative. The V and J genes are TRBV11-3 and TRBJ2-7, with 9 bases aligning to TRBD1. CDR3 DNA sequence: TGTGCCAGCAGCTTATGGACAGGGGACTACGAGCAGTACTTC. Its translation: CASSLWTGDYEQYF.